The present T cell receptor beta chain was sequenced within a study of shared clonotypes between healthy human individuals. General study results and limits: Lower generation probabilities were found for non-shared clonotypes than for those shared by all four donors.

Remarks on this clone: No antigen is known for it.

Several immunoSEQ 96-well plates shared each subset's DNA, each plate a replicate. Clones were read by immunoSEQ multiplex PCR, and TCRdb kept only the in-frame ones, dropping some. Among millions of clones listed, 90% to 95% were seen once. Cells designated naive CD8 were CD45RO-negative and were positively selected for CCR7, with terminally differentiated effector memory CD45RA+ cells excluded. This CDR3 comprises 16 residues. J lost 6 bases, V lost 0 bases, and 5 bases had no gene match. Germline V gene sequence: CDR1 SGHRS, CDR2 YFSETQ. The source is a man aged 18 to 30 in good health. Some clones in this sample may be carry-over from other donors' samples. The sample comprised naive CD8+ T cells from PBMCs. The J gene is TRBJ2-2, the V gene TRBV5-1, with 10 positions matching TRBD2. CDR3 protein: CASSLVSLAGAGELFF. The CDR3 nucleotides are TGCGCCAGCAGCTTGGTTTCGCTAGCGGGAGCCGGGGAGCTGTTTTTT.